The T cell receptor beta chain described here comes from a study of blood T cell repertoires in COVID-19. The CDR3 runs 15 residues. CDR1 MNHEY and CDR2 SVGAGI come from the germline V gene. The V gene lost 5 bases and the J gene lost 3 bases, with 16 bases spanning the gap. Assay: immunoSEQ multiplex PCR; the TCRdb copy retains only in-frame clones and omits some. Of more than 110,000 clones listed, 85% to 90% are singletons. This receptor was identified in a woman of 80 years or more with acute or convalescent COVID-19. The rearrangement joins TRBV6-5 to TRBJ1-2; D unclear. The sequenced sample was peripheral blood. CDR3 amino acids: CASSTRGRSDYGYTF. CDR3 in DNA: TGTGCCAGCAGTACCCGGGGTCGGTCGGACTATGGCTACACCTTC.